The TCR beta chain under discussion was sequenced for a study of T cells expressing NK-cell markers. Study summary: Within the sequenced cohort of eight donors, seven exhibited HCMV seropositivity and one was seronegative.

Germline CDR1 is SGHVS and CDR2 is FQNEAQ. This CDR3 has 14 amino acids. As for this clonotype: Its antigen is unidentified.

General observations from the study: In roughly 6 donors, dominant CD3+CD56+NKG2C+ clones formed about 1.0-7.0% of CD8+ cells.

Synthesis of TCR beta cDNA relied on 5'RACE template switching carrying UMIs. TCRdb reprocessed the 5' RACE reads and reports one entry per CDR3 protein, with no DNA. This sample contains about 450,000 distinct CDR3 sequences. This TCR was recovered from a woman between 18 and 75 years old in good health. The rearrangement links TRBV7-8 to TRBJ1-1. Material: blood T cells: a sorted CD56 or NKG2C T cell subset, CD4+ or CD8+ T cells, or bulk PBMC T cells (not recorded which). CDR3 amino acids: CASSLIPVNTEAFF.